The 11 T cell receptor beta chains in this list originate from one sample, sequenced in a study of blood T cells in healthy people across ages. Primers used in a second PCR of about 6 to 12 cycles were a sample-barcoded 5' primer and a J-beta primer mix. Via MiXCR, TCRdb re-called the 5' RACE reads, giving one row per CDR3 protein. The table lists around 1.5 million distinct CDR3 sequences, approximately 40% of them singletons. The sample was blood. The receptors derive from a woman between 18 and 29 years old in good health.

This clonotype was detected a few times. The chain joins TRBV9 to TRBJ2-5; 15 nucleotides line up with TRBD2. Germline assignment: CDR1 SGDLS and CDR2 YYNGEE. This CDR3 spans 17 amino acids. V shed 4 bases, J shed 1 base, and the junction held 5 bases outside the gene matches. CDR3 residues: CASSRAGLAGGQETQYF. The CDR3 nucleotides are TGTGCCAGCAGCCGTGCGGGACTAGCGGGGGGCCAAGAGACCCAGTACTTC.

The V call is TRBV2, the J call TRBJ2-2, with D tentatively TRBD2 (7 bases). V shed 7 bases and J shed 7 bases, with 19 bases lying between them. The CDR3 runs 15 residues. The germline V gene has CDR1 SNHLY and CDR2 FYNNEI. The CDR3 is CASTIWGGASGELFF. The DNA of the CDR3 is TGTGCCAGCACCATTTGGGGGGGGGCGAGCGGGGAGCTGTTTTTT.

The gene calls are TRBV7-8 and TRBJ2-7; no clear D. Trimming took 5 bases from V and 4 from J, leaving 27 bases between them. The CDR3 is 18 amino acids. Germline V gene lookup returns CDR1 SGHVS and CDR2 FQNEAQ. The CDR3 region has the DNA TGTGCCAGCAGCGGAGAATCGTTGCAGGTCATCCCCGGGTACGAGCAGTACTTC. Protein sequence: CASSGESLQVIPGYEQYF.

V usage is TRBV7-9 and J usage is TRBJ2-7; 9 bases are shared with TRBD2. CDR1 and CDR2 (germline): SEHNR, FQNEAQ (reference sequence). V trimming: 5 bases; J trimming: 2 bases; junction bases outside the gene matches: 10. The CDR3 is made up of 16 amino acids. The CDR3: CASSPFTGTSTYEQYF. Written as DNA, the CDR3 is TGTGCCAGCAGCCCATTTACAGGGACTAGCACCTACGAGCAGTACTTC.

This clonotype was seen a handful of times. The chain combines TRBV6-2 or TRBV6-3 with TRBJ2-3, with TRBD2 matching over 11 bases. CDR1 and CDR2 (germline): MNHEY, SVGEGT. This CDR3 contains 17 residues. J gave up 1 base and V 5 bases, and 8 bases lay outside the gene matches. The CDR3 spells CASSRGGTSGRTDTQYF. The CDR3 DNA reads as TGTGCCAGCAGTCGAGGCGGGACTAGCGGTCGCACAGATACGCAGTATTTT.

The rearrangement links TRBV30 to TRBJ2-1; D gene ambiguous. The CDR3 length is 15 residues. The germline CDR1 and CDR2 sequences are GTSNPN and SVGIG (reference sequence). V gave up 0 bases and J gave up 2 bases, with 11 bases separating them. The CDR3 is CAWSVGRSPYNEQFF. For the CDR3, the DNA is TGTGCCTGGAGTGTAGGTCGATCACCCTACAATGAGCAGTTCTTC. Drawing the rest from reference TRBV30 and TRBJ2-1, the complete variable domain is SQTIHQWPATLVQPVGSPLSLECTVEGTSNPNLYWYRQAAGRGLQLLFYSVGIGQISSEVPQNLSASRPQDRQFILSSKKLLLSDSGFYLCAWSVGRSPYNEQFFGPGTRLTVL.

This clonotype was seen only a few times. This chain joins TRBV7-8 and TRBJ2-7; unclear D gene. This CDR3 has 14 residues. CDR1 SGHVS and CDR2 FQNEAQ come from the germline V gene. V lost 2 bases to trimming and J lost 2 bases, with 10 bases between them. The CDR3 DNA sequence: TGTGCCAGCAGCTTACGCAGGACCACCTACGAGCAGTACTTC. Its protein product is CASSLRRTTYEQYF.

A remark on this clonotype: At one end the junction does not follow the germline gene, possibly because of a read error. This rearrangement joins TRBV20-1 to TRBJ2-7; D is unresolved. There are 13 residues in the CDR3. CDR1 and CDR2 from the germline V gene are DFQATT and SNEGSKA (reference sequence). Here the CDR3 DNA reads TGCAGTGCTGGAGAAACACTGAATCTCGAGCAGTACTTC. Translation gives CSAGETLNLEQYF.

The rearrangement joins TRBV14 to TRBJ2-7; D not certain. This CDR3 is 14 amino acids long. CDR1 and CDR2 (germline): SGHDN, FVKESK. V shed 1 base and J shed 3 bases, with 10 bases lying between them. The CDR3 sequence is CASSQGLDDYEQYF. In DNA, the CDR3 is TGTGCCAGCAGCCAAGGACTCGATGACTACGAGCAGTACTTC.

The chain employs TRBV12-3 or TRBV12-4 and TRBJ2-5; weak D call: TRBD2 (6 bases). Trimming took 5 bases from V and 9 from J, leaving 16 bases between them. This CDR3 contains 13 residues. The CDR3 here is CASSPGGVWAQYF. As DNA, the CDR3 is TGTGCCAGCAGTCCCGGAGGGGTTTGGGCCCAGTACTTC.

The chain is built from TRBV5-5 and TRBJ2-5; tentatively, D is TRBD2 (6 bases). The CDR3 has 13 amino acids. The germline V gene has CDR1 SGHKS and CDR2 YYEKEE (reference sequence). V lost 0 bases and J 7 bases, leaving 10 bases between the germline ends. The CDR3 sequence: CASSLADGGTQYF. CDR3 nucleotides: TGTGCCAGCAGCTTGGCGGACGGGGGGACCCAGTACTTC. Using reference TRBV5-5 and TRBJ2-5 for the parts outside the CDR3, the full variable domain is DAGVTQSPTHLIKTRGQQVTLRCSPISGHKSVSWYQQVLGQGPQFIFQYYEKEERGRGNFPDRFSARQFPNYSSELNVNALLLGDSALYLCASSLADGGTQYFGPGTRLLVL.